The entry below gives a single T cell receptor beta chain sequence along with its context. Profiling relied on immunoSEQ multiplex PCR, and the TCRdb table lists in-frame clones only, not all of them. This table has about 74,000 clones, about 88% appearing once. The CDR3 extends over 14 amino acids. Germline trimming cut 4 bases from V and 6 bases from J; bases unmatched to any gene: 8. Germline V gene lookup returns CDR1 LGHNA and CDR2 YNFKEQ. The sample comes from a study of blood T cell repertoires in COVID-19. About the research overall: The study drew acute and convalescent COVID-19 samples from the United States, Italy and Spain. T cells, B-cell-depleted T cells, or PBMCs supplied cDNA or gDNA.

The clonotype originates from a human donor in a cohort sampled during active COVID-19. The source material was peripheral blood. V gene TRBV4-2 combines with J gene TRBJ2-7; the match to TRBD2 covers 8 bases. The CDR3 DNA follows: TGTGCCAGCAGCCCCTTGGGGACTAGAACCGAGCAGTACTTC. Translation: CASSPLGTRTEQYF.